This entry describes one T cell receptor (beta chain). This specimen comes from a study of shared clonotypes between healthy human individuals. Trimming removed 1 base at V and 0 bases at J, with 16 bases between. The CDR3 loop spans 19 amino acids. Germline V gives CDR1 LGHNA, CDR2 YNFKEQ. Original analysis: ImmunoSEQ yielded junction-only sequences lacking quality scores, so filtering differed. Produced via immunoSEQ multiplex PCR; TCRdb's table is partial and in-frame only. V, J and clone size reflect that table, while D and trimming were determined from the DNA. The table has about 2.5 million clones, roughly 90% seen once. CD4+ cells were split into CD45RA+ naive and CD45RA-negative memory subsets.

Sequences were obtained from naive CD4+ T cells from PBMCs. Subset here: CD45RA+ positively selected. The chain employs TRBV4-2 and TRBJ2-6, with no clear D. The sequence came from a man aged 18 to 30 in good health. Some clones in this sample may be carry-over from other donors' samples. The CDR3 loop is CASSQVRFRPTSGANVLTF. The CDR3 DNA reads TGTGCCAGCAGCCAAGTACGGTTTAGACCGACCTCTGGGGCCAACGTCCTGACTTTC.